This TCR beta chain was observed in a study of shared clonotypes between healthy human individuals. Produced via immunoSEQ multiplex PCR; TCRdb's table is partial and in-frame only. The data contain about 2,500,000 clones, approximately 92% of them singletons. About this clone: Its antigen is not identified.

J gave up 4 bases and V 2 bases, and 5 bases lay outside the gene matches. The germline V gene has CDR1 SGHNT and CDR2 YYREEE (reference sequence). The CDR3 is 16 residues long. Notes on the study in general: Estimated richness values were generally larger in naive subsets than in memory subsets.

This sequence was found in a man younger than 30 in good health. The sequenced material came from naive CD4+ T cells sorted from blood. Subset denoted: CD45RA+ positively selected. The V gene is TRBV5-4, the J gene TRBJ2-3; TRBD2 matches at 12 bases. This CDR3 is CASSFRTSGNADTQYF. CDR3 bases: TGTGCCAGCAGCTTCCGGACTAGCGGGAATGCAGATACGCAGTATTTT.